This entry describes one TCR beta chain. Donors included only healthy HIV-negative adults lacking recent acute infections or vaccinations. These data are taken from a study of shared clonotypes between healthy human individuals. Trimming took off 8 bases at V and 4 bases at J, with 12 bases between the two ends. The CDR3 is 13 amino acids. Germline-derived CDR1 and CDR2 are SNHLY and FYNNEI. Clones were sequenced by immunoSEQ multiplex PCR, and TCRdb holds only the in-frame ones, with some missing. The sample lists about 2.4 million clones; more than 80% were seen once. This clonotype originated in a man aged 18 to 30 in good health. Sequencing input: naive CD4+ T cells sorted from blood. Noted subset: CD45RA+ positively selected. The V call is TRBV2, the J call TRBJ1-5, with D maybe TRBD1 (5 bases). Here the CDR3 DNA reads TGTGCCAGCGGCGGGGACGGGAATCAGCCCCAGCATTTT. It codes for CASGGDGNQPQHF.